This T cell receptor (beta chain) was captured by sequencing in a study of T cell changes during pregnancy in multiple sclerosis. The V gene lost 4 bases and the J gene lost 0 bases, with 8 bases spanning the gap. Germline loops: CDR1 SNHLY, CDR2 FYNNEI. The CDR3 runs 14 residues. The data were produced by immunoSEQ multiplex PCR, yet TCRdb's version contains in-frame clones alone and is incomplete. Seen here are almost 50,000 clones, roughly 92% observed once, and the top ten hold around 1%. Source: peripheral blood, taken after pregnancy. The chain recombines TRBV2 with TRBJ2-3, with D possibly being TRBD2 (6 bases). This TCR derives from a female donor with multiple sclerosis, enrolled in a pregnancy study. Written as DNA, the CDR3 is TGTGCCAGCAGTGTTGCGGGGAGCACAGATACGCAGTATTTT. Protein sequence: CASSVAGSTDTQYF.